The present T cell receptor (beta chain) was sequenced within a study of regulatory T cells in long-lasting Graves disease. At least ten counts were recorded for this clonotype. The time point denotes: newly diagnosed GD, antithyroid drugs for less than 3 months. PBMC-extracted RNA yielded the TCR library. V gave up 3 bases and J gave up 4 bases, with 17 bases separating them. This CDR3 comprises 16 residues. Germline V gene sequence: CDR1 MDHEN, CDR2 SYDVKM. Arm-PCR with iRepertoire HTBI primers amplified the CDR3 regions for these TCR beta libraries. Using its own MiXCR run on the multiplex PCR reads, TCRdb lists one record per CDR3 protein. Among about 440,000 distinct CDR3 sequences listed, about 15% were seen once. A further study also used this sample, focusing on T cells in Graves' hyperthyroidism and ophthalmopathy. That paper states: A first-round RT-PCR of the TCR CDR3 used the HTBI primer set. With a median lead of around 6.7 months before onset, the model predicted ophthalmopathy.

The rearrangement links TRBV28 to TRBJ2-3; D perhaps matches TRBD2 (5 bases). The sequence came from a woman in her twenties or thirties with Graves disease. Sequences were derived from peripheral blood mononuclear cells (PBMCs), sampled at new diagnosis, from a patient treated with antithyroid drugs. The CDR3 bases are TGTGCCAGCAGTTTTTGGGAGAGTATCGCGGCAGATACGCAGTATTTT. Translating gives CASSFWESIAADTQYF.